This T cell receptor (beta chain) was identified in a study of blood T cells in healthy people across ages. General study results and limits: Older age went with lower TCR beta diversity per million T cells, in a roughly linear way.

Using a J-beta primer mix together with a sample-barcoded 5' primer, a second PCR was run for roughly 6 to 12 cycles. TCRdb processed the 5' RACE reads anew with MiXCR; each CDR3 protein has one entry. The sample holds 380,000 or so distinct CDR3 sequences, about 52% seen once. CDR3 length: 14 amino acids. CDR1 and CDR2 from the germline V gene are MNHNS and SASEGT. The germline V and J ends were trimmed by 2 bases and 5 bases, with 12 bases remaining between them. This clonotype was seen many times. Its target is not known. Sequenced material: blood. The V and J genes are TRBV6-1 and TRBJ1-1; D unclear. This sequence originates from a man in his 60s in good health. CDR3 bases: TGTGCCAGCAGTGAAACGGGGTGGAGAACTGAAGCTTTCTTT. Protein sequence: CASSETGWRTEAFF.